The clone carrying this TCR beta chain has just a few counts. What it recognizes is unknown. The CDR3 length is 13 residues. The germline V gene has CDR1 GTSNPN and CDR2 SVGIG (reference sequence). The V and J ends lost 4 bases and 4 bases respectively, with 13 bases between them. The data originate from a study of blood T cells in healthy people across ages. Overall study findings and caveats: CMV status of donors was unknown, possibly confounding expanded clonotype changes. TCR beta diversity, measured per million T cells, fell in a roughly linear way with age. Whereas aged donors had fewer naive CD4+ cells, long-lived donors had more of them and higher diversity.

The second PCR ran about 6 to 12 cycles with a sample-barcoded 5' primer and J-beta primers. Any given sample supplied a minimum of 2.5 million CDR3-containing paired-end reads. TCRdb re-derived calls from the 5' RACE reads in MiXCR, one entry per CDR3 protein. Here the sample spans approximately 1.5 million distinct CDR3 sequences, around 40% being singletons. Input material: blood. V usage is TRBV30 and J usage is TRBJ1-2; D not resolved. The sequence derives from a woman aged 18-29 years in good health. The CDR3 DNA is TGTGCCTGGAACCCCCTTAGCAGCTATGGCTACACCTTC. Its translation is CAWNPLSSYGYTF.